This T cell receptor (beta chain) was obtained from a study of identical twins. This clonotype was counted many times. MiXCR, run by TCRdb on the 5' RACE reads, gives a single entry per CDR3 protein. The data contain hundreds of thousands of distinct CDR3 sequences, approximately 22% of them seen just once; the ten biggest clones take up 4% to 4.5%. CDR1 MNHEY and CDR2 SMNVEV come from the germline V gene (reference sequence). Between the trimmed V and J ends, which lost 8 bases and 6 bases, there was a span of 17 bases. This CDR3 is built from 14 residues. These sequences were also reported in another study, on T cells expressing NK-cell markers. That work states: Underlying the TCR beta repertoires were sorted CD3+CD56+NKG2C+, CD3+CD56+NKG2C- and CD3+CD56-NKG2C+ T cells. Of the CD8+ T cell pool in over 5 donors, roughly 1.0-8% was accounted for by dominant NKG2C+ clonotypes.

The origin of this receptor is a woman in her late teens or twenties in good health. The chain couples TRBV27 to TRBJ2-1; D is undetermined. Material: PBMCs. The CDR3 here is CASAVGAVGNEQFF. For the CDR3, the DNA is TGTGCCAGCGCTGTGGGTGCTGTTGGCAATGAGCAGTTCTTC.